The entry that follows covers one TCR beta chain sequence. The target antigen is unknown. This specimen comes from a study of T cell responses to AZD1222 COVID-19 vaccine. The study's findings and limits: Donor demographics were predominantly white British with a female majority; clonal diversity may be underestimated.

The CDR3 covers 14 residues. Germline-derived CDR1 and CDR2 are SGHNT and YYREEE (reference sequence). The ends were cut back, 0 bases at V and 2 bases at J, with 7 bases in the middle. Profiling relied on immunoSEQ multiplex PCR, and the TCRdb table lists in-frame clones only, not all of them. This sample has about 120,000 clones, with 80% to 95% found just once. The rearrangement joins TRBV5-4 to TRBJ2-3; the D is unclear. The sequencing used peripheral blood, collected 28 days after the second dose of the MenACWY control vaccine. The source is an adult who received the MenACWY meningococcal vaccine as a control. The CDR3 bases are TGTGCCAGCAGCTTGGCGCGACCCACAGATACGCAGTATTTT. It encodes CASSLARPTDTQYF.